This TCR beta chain was obtained from a study of blood T cell repertoires in COVID-19. Profiled with immunoSEQ multiplex PCR; TCRdb holds only in-frame clones, not every one. The repertoire includes over 200,000 clones, 70% to 90% of them detected once, and 2% to 3% sits in the top ten. This clone was seen once. Trimming shortened V by 1 base and J by 5 bases, and 9 bases separated the two germline ends. Germline CDR1 and CDR2: SGHRS and YFSETQ. The CDR3 has 13 residues. This TCR was recovered from a woman in her 70s with active or convalescent COVID-19. The chain couples TRBV5-1 to TRBJ1-1, with D tentatively TRBD1 (6 bases). Input material: peripheral blood. The CDR3 spells CASSLTGWTEAFF. CDR3 DNA sequence: TGCGCCAGCAGCTTGACAGGGTGGACTGAAGCTTTCTTT.